This TCR beta chain was recorded in a study of cytomegalovirus exposure and HLA in healthy donors. Study outcomes and limitations: While the bulk of TCR sequences proved rare, some public TCRs turned up in many donors. Reportedly, cytomegalovirus status was diagnosed with high sensitivity and specificity.

Trimming pared 2 bases from V and 0 bases from J, leaving 5 bases between. The CDR3 has 14 residues. CDR1 KGHSH and CDR2 LQKENI come from the germline V gene. Some clones are missing from TCRdb's copy, which holds only in-frame ones; the method was immunoSEQ multiplex PCR. The sample has approximately 160,000 clones, around 88% seen once. Details on this clone: Its antigen remains unknown.

V usage is TRBV18 and J usage is TRBJ1-3, with no clear D. The TCR was taken from a woman under 30 in good health and CMV-seronegative. Sequencing was performed on PBMCs. CDR3 loop: CASSPMSSGNTIYF. Written as DNA, the CDR3 is TGTGCCAGCTCACCAATGAGCTCTGGAAACACCATATATTTT.